One sample yielded the 23 T cell receptor beta chains listed below, sequenced in a study of Graves' ophthalmopathy and Graves' hyperthyroidism. The authors amplified TCR beta CDR3 regions from RNA transcripts. HTBI primers primed a first-round RT-PCR, and a second-round multiplex PCR followed. TCRdb re-called the multiplex PCR reads through MiXCR, storing one row per CDR3 protein. The sample contains approximately 700,000 distinct CDR3 sequences, roughly 40% of which appear only once. What was sequenced was peripheral blood. Receptor source: an adult man with Graves' ophthalmopathy.

The CDR3 nucleotides are TGTGCCACCAGCAAGGAGACCGGGGAGCTGTTTTTT. It codes for CATSKETGELFF. The gene calls are TRBV15 and TRBJ2-2; D call uncertain. Trimming pared 4 bases from V and 5 bases from J, leaving 5 bases between. This CDR3 has 12 amino acids. Germline V gene sequence: CDR1 LNHNV, CDR2 YYDKDF (reference sequence).

The rearrangement links TRBV24-1 to TRBJ1-5; TRBD1 matches at 8 bases. J lost 5 bases, V lost 4 bases, and 6 bases had no gene match. The CDR3 covers 15 residues. CDR1 and CDR2 from the germline V gene are KGHDR and SFDVKD. The CDR3: CATSDALTGDQPQHF. The CDR3 DNA reads TGTGCCACCAGTGACGCATTGACAGGGGATCAGCCCCAGCATTTT.

In this sample, this clonotype turned up a few times. The chain carries TRBV5-1 and TRBJ2-7, with 8 bases aligning to TRBD2. Germline loops: CDR1 SGHRS, CDR2 YFSETQ. J gave up 2 bases and V 5 bases, and 9 bases lay outside the gene matches. This CDR3 is 15 amino acids long. The CDR3 nucleotides are TGCGCCAGCAGAGGTCAAGCGGGAGCAACCTACGAGCAGTACTTC. This translates into CASRGQAGATYEQYF.

V and J are TRBV2 and TRBJ1-2; TRBD1 is a possible D gene (5 bases). Germline V gene data show CDR1 as SNHLY and CDR2 as FYNNEI. This CDR3 is built from 15 residues. Trimming cost V 6 bases and J 4 bases, with 18 bases left between them. The CDR3 loop reads CASSRGGGYPYGYTF. DNA of the CDR3: TGTGCCAGCAGCCGGGGCGGGGGGTATCCCTATGGCTACACCTTC.

This clonotype was picked up many times. The chain joins TRBV19 to TRBJ1-1, with D hard to call. The V gene lost 6 bases and the J gene lost 8 bases, with 10 bases spanning the gap. This CDR3 comprises 11 residues. CDR1 is LNHDA and CDR2 is SQIVND in the germline V gene (reference sequence). The CDR3 sequence: CASRMGREAFF. The CDR3 DNA reads as TGTGCCAGTAGGATGGGTCGGGAAGCTTTCTTT.

On this clonotype itself: A single base separates this from a much larger clone, so it may be a read error. This chain joins TRBV20-1 and TRBJ1-6; D gene uncertain. Germline V gene sequence: CDR1 DFQATT, CDR2 SNEGSKA (reference sequence). The CDR3 has 13 residues. With 3 bases removed from V and 10 bases from J, the gap between germline ends came to 13 bases. The CDR3 spells CSARPGTYSPLHF. The CDR3 coding sequence is TGCAGTGCTAGGCCGGGAACGTACTCACCCCTCCACTTT.

Comment on this clonotype: A read error may produce the germline difference seen at one junction end. The rearrangement uses TRBV7-8 and TRBJ2-7; 9 bases line up with TRBD2. The CDR3 is 15 amino acids. The germline CDR1 and CDR2 sequences are SGHVS and FQNEAQ. The CDR3 sequence is CASSQAGGFSYEQYF. The CDR3 nucleotides read TGCGCCAGCAGCCAAGCGGGGGGCTTCTCCTACGAGCAGTACTTC. The full variable domain, with the rest looked up from reference TRBV7-8 and TRBJ2-7, is GAGVSQSPRYKVAKRGQDVALRCDPISGHVSLFWYQQALGQGPEFLTYFQNEAQLDKSGLPSDRFFAERPEGSVSTLKIQRTQQEDSAVYLCASSQAGGFSYEQYFGPGTRLTVT.

The table lists this clonotype with many counts. The chain combines TRBV6-5 with TRBJ1-2; TRBD1 matches 9 bases. J lost 7 bases, V lost 6 bases, and 9 bases had no gene match. This CDR3 is 14 amino acids long. Germline loops: CDR1 MNHEY, CDR2 SVGAGI. The CDR3 DNA reads TGTGCCAGCAGACTAGACAGGGGGTCCTCTGGCTACACCTTC. This encodes CASRLDRGSSGYTF.

The chain combines TRBV2 with TRBJ2-6; D may correspond to TRBD1 or TRBD2 (6 bases each). V was shortened by 5 bases and J by 4 bases, with 21 bases between the two germline ends. CDR1 is SNHLY and CDR2 is FYNNEI in the germline V gene. The CDR3 totals 18 residues. The CDR3 spells CASSPTGAGSSGANVLTF. As DNA, the CDR3 is TGTGCCAGCAGTCCCACGGGGGCGGGGTCGAGCGGGGCCAACGTCCTGACTTTC.

This clonotype was seen a single time. This CDR3 fails to terminate in the conserved phenylalanine or tryptophan, so it likely reflects a read error. The J gene is TRBJ1-2, the V gene TRBV10-2; D possibly corresponds to TRBD1 (6 bases). This CDR3 comprises 12 residues. Germline values: CDR1 WSHSY, CDR2 SAAADI. V was shortened by 6 bases and J by 7 bases, with 12 bases between the two germline ends. CDR3 DNA sequence: TGCGCCAGCAGCCAACAGGGAGGTGGCTACACCCTC. Its protein product is CASSQQGGGYTL.

V is TRBV29-1 and J is TRBJ2-5, with TRBD1 matching 9 bases. CDR3 length: 13 amino acids. V gave up 7 bases and J gave up 6 bases; unmatched junction bases: 9. Germline V CDR1 and CDR2: SQVTM, ANQGSEA. CDR3 in amino acids: CSAHPGQGKTQYF. CDR3 in DNA: TGCAGCGCCCATCCGGGACAGGGAAAGACCCAGTACTTC.

The V and J genes are TRBV19 and TRBJ2-7; 8 nucleotides agree with TRBD1. Per germline, CDR1 LNHDA and CDR2 SQIVND (reference sequence). V gave up 7 bases and J gave up 9 bases; unmatched junction bases: 11. The CDR3 covers 13 residues. CDR3 residues: CASTGQVLGGQYF. DNA of the CDR3: TGTGCCAGTACGGGACAGGTCCTTGGCGGGCAGTACTTC.

This clonotype was seen a handful of times. The chain employs TRBV11-2 and TRBJ2-7, with 7 bases matching TRBD2. There are 16 residues in the CDR3. Germline V gene data show CDR1 as SGHAT and CDR2 as FQNNGV. J was trimmed by 0 bases and V by 5 bases; bases with no gene match: 10. In DNA, the CDR3 is TGTGCCAGCAGCCCAGGAAGGATAGCGGGCTCCTACGAGCAGTACTTC. It translates to CASSPGRIAGSYEQYF. The full variable domain, with the rest looked up from reference TRBV11-2 and TRBJ2-7, is EAGVAQSPRYKIIEKRQSVAFWCNPISGHATLYWYQQILGQGPKLLIQFQNNGVVDDSQLPKDRFSAERLKGVDSTLKIQPAKLEDSAVYLCASSPGRIAGSYEQYFGPGTRLTVT.

The chain links TRBV15 to TRBJ2-5, with D unclear. The germline V gene has CDR1 LNHNV and CDR2 YYDKDF (reference sequence). The CDR3 loop spans 12 amino acids. The V and J ends lost 0 bases and 4 bases respectively, with 3 bases between them. CDR3 sequence reads: CATSRELETQYF. The CDR3 DNA follows: TGTGCCACCAGCAGAGAACTAGAGACCCAGTACTTC.

The chain uses TRBV11-2 and TRBJ2-7; 8 nucleotides line up with TRBD1. The CDR3 totals 14 residues. After removal of 5 bases from V and 4 bases from J, the junction contained 7 bases not matched to a gene. Germline CDR1 reads SGHAT; CDR2 reads FQNNGV. The CDR3 DNA reads TGTGCCAGCAGCAACCAGGGGGCCCATTACGAGCAGTACTTC. Translated: CASSNQGAHYEQYF.

V gene TRBV2 combines with J gene TRBJ1-4, with TRBD1 matching 7 bases. The CDR3 consists of 12 residues. CDR1 and CDR2 (germline): SNHLY, FYNNEI. V shed 4 bases and J 10 bases; nucleotides not matched to a gene: 3. CDR3 sequence reads: CASSVYRGKLFF. CDR3 bases: TGTGCCAGCAGTGTTTACAGGGGAAAACTGTTTTTT.

The V call is TRBV20-1, the J call TRBJ1-6, with TRBD1 matching 7 bases. Unmatched junction bases numbered 11, after V lost 8 bases and J lost 7 bases. CDR1 DFQATT and CDR2 SNEGSKA come from the germline V gene (reference sequence). The CDR3 sequence is 14 residues long. The CDR3 sequence is CSPGTEAINSPLHF. DNA for the CDR3: TGCAGTCCCGGGACAGAAGCCATAAATTCACCCCTCCACTTT.

This clonotype was seen a few times. CDR3 nucleotide sequence: TGTGCCAGCAGCCAAGAGCGGGAGGGAGGGGAGACCCAGTACTTC. Translation gives CASSQEREGGETQYF. The rearrangement joins TRBV7-9 to TRBJ2-5; TRBD2 aligns across 10 bases. The germline V gene has CDR1 SEHNR and CDR2 FQNEAQ (reference sequence). CDR3 length: 15 amino acids. Trimming took 5 bases from V and 5 from J; bases not matched to a gene: 8.

This clonotype was seen only a few times. The rearrangement joins TRBV9 to TRBJ1-5; possibly TRBD1 for D (5 bases). V lost 4 bases and J 0 bases, leaving 17 bases between the germline ends. The CDR3 extends over 17 amino acids. Germline CDR1 SGDLS, CDR2 YYNGEE. DNA for the CDR3: TGTGCCAGCAGCCAGGGCTTCTTACCAGATAGCAATCAGCCCCAGCATTTT. Amino acids: CASSQGFLPDSNQPQHF.

This clonotype showed up many times. The chain couples TRBV2 to TRBJ2-7; D may be TRBD2 (5 bases). The germline V gene encodes CDR1 SNHLY and CDR2 FYNNEI. This CDR3 comprises 14 residues. Deletions cut 7 bases from V and 5 bases from J, with 18 bases between. The CDR3 DNA sequence: TGTGCCAGCAAGGGAGACACAACCGTCCACGAGCAGTACTTC. Translated: CASKGDTTVHEQYF.

This clonotype has only one observation. The chain recombines TRBV4-1 with TRBJ2-7; D is undetermined. Trimming shortened V by 2 bases and J by 2 bases, and 10 bases separated the two germline ends. Germline loops: CDR1 MGHRA, CDR2 YSYEKL. The CDR3 is 14 residues long. CDR3 sequence reads: CASSQHVNPYEQYF. In DNA form, the CDR3 reads TGCGCCAGCAGCCAACATGTCAACCCCTACGAGCAGTACTTC.

This clonotype came up many times. The chain couples TRBV6-6 to TRBJ2-5, with D maybe TRBD1 (6 bases). This CDR3 contains 13 residues. Germline V lookup: CDR1 MNHNY, CDR2 SVGAGI (reference sequence). Trimming pared 6 bases from V and 1 base from J, leaving 9 bases between. CDR3 nucleotide sequence: TGTGCCAGCAGGGGGGCAACCCAAGAGACCCAGTACTTC. Its protein is CASRGATQETQYF.

This sequence joins TRBV7-9 and TRBJ2-5, with 15 positions matching TRBD2. The germline gives CDR1 SEHNR, CDR2 FQNEAQ (reference sequence). CDR3 length equals 15 residues. J gave up 10 bases and V 6 bases, and 9 bases lay outside the gene matches. CDR3 coding DNA: TGTGCCAGCAGTGTAGGACTAGCGGGGGGGCGGATCCAGTACTTC. This sequence encodes CASSVGLAGGRIQYF.